The 25 T cell receptor beta chains presented below share a single source sample, sequenced in a study of T-cell reconstitution after alpha-beta-depleted transplantation in children. It was with unique molecular identifiers that the TCRbeta library was prepared. MiXCR, run by TCRdb on the PCR reads, gives a single entry per CDR3 protein. The sample lists hundreds of thousands of distinct CDR3 sequences, roughly an eighth occurring once. Sequences were derived from PBMCs from the stem cell graft donor, sampled from the stem cell graft. These TCRs come from a human donor who donated a stem cell graft to a child with combined immunodeficiency.

This rearrangement joins TRBV4-2 to TRBJ1-1; TRBD1 might be the D (6 bases). The germline V and J ends were trimmed by 3 bases and 5 bases, with 19 bases remaining between them. Germline CDR1 LGHNA, CDR2 YNFKEQ. CDR3 size: 16 residues. CDR3 DNA sequence: TGTGCCAGCAGCCACCGAGTCGGACAGTCAATTACTGAAGCTTTCTTT. Translated, it gives CASSHRVGQSITEAFF.

V is TRBV30 and J is TRBJ1-1; D is unresolved. V lost 4 bases, J lost 0 bases, and 9 bases lay in between. The length of the CDR3 is 13 residues. CDR1 is GTSNPN and CDR2 is SVGIG in the germline V gene (reference sequence). The CDR3 loop reads CAWTTSLNTEAFF. CDR3 nucleotide sequence: TGTGCCTGGACGACAAGTCTGAACACTGAAGCTTTCTTT.

The chain couples TRBV27 to TRBJ2-7, with 12 bases that match TRBD2. V lost 4 bases and J lost 5; bases outside the gene matches: 12. CDR1 is MNHEY and CDR2 is SMNVEV in the germline V gene (reference sequence). The CDR3 contains 17 residues. CDR3 DNA: TGTGCCAGCAGTTCCACTAGCGGGAGGTCTGGTGCCAACGAGCAGTACTTC. Protein: CASSSTSGRSGANEQYF.

This chain links TRBV4-3 with TRBJ1-2; D uncertain. Trimming removed 0 bases at V and 8 bases at J, with 13 bases between. Germline V gives CDR1 LGHNA, CDR2 YSLEER. The CDR3 is made up of 14 amino acids. Here the CDR3 reads CASSQDRDSWGYTF. DNA for the CDR3: TGCGCCAGCAGCCAAGATCGCGATTCCTGGGGCTACACCTTC.

This clonotype was detected many times. V and J are TRBV29-1 and TRBJ2-4; TRBD2 might be the D (7 bases). V lost 3 bases and J lost 0, with 9 bases in between. Looked up from germline, CDR1 is SQVTM and CDR2 is ANQGSEA. The CDR3 loop spans 14 amino acids. This chain's CDR3 is CSVDGGLAKNIQYF. In DNA, the CDR3 is TGCAGCGTTGACGGGGGGCTAGCCAAAAACATTCAGTACTTC.

J is TRBJ2-3 and V is TRBV29-1; possibly TRBD2 for D (6 bases). The germline V and J ends were trimmed by 1 base and 2 bases, with 10 bases remaining between them. CDR3 length: 14 amino acids. The germline gives CDR1 SQVTM, CDR2 ANQGSEA. The CDR3 here is CSVEVAGYTDTQYF. The CDR3 nucleotides read TGCAGCGTTGAAGTGGCGGGGTACACAGATACGCAGTATTTT.

The chain combines TRBV20-1 with TRBJ2-2; 8 nucleotides line up with TRBD2. This CDR3 is built from 16 residues. The germline V gene encodes CDR1 DFQATT and CDR2 SNEGSKA (reference sequence). V dropped 3 bases and J dropped 5; count of bases not matched to a gene: 11. CDR3 in amino acids: CSARGRRGAWTGELFF. As DNA, the CDR3 is TGCAGTGCTAGGGGTCGGCGGGGGGCTTGGACCGGGGAGCTGTTTTTT.

This clonotype was recorded at least ten times. V is TRBV7-9 and J is TRBJ2-1; D unresolved. The ends were cut back, 1 base at V and 3 bases at J, with 4 bases in the middle. Germline V gives CDR1 SEHNR, CDR2 FQNEAQ (reference sequence). CDR3 size: 13 residues. The CDR3 is CASSLENYNEQFF. CDR3 DNA: TGTGCCAGCAGCTTAGAGAACTACAATGAGCAGTTCTTC. The full variable domain, rest sourced from reference TRBV7-9 and TRBJ2-1, is DTGVSQNPRHKITKRGQNVTFRCDPISEHNRLYWYRQTLGQGPEFLTYFQNEAQLEKSRLLSDRFSAERPKGSFSTLEIQRTEQGDSAMYLCASSLENYNEQFFGPGTRLTVL.

The V gene is TRBV6-4, the J gene TRBJ2-1, with D perhaps being TRBD1 or TRBD2 (5 bases each). Trimming pared 5 bases from V and 0 bases from J, leaving 17 bases between. The CDR3 sequence is 17 residues long. CDR1 is MRHNA, CDR2 SNTAGT, per germline. The CDR3 DNA is TGTGCCAGCAGTCCTGCCGATGGGGGAACCTCCTACAATGAGCAGTTCTTC. Translating gives CASSPADGGTSYNEQFF.

The chain is built from TRBV2 and TRBJ1-6; D possibly corresponds to TRBD1 (5 bases). The CDR3 is made up of 12 amino acids. Trimming took 2 bases from V and 10 from J, leaving 6 bases between them. Germline assignment: CDR1 SNHLY and CDR2 FYNNEI. For the CDR3, the DNA is TGTGCCAGCAGTGAATGGGGGTCACCCCTCCACTTT. Its translation is CASSEWGSPLHF.

This clonotype has just a few counts. V gene TRBV7-2 combines with J gene TRBJ1-6, with 9 bases fitting TRBD1. This CDR3 spans 14 amino acids. V lost 5 bases and J lost 13; bases outside the gene matches: 9. The V gene's germline CDR1 is SGHTA and CDR2 FQGNSA. As DNA, the CDR3 is TGTGCCAGCAGCGACGGGACAGGGACGGGTCCCCTCCACTTT. Its translation: CASSDGTGTGPLHF.

The table lists this clonotype with many counts. The chain uses TRBV4-3 and TRBJ2-7; D is ambiguous. The CDR3 runs 14 residues. The germline V and J ends were trimmed by 4 bases and 3 bases, with 13 bases remaining between them. Germline CDR1 and CDR2: LGHNA and YSLEER. CDR3 nucleotides: TGCGCCAGCAGCCCAACGTCCGGGTACTACGAGCAGTACTTC. Amino acid sequence: CASSPTSGYYEQYF.

CDR3 in DNA: TGTGCCAGCAGTTATGGGGGGCGCGCTGAAAAACTGTTTTTT. This encodes CASSYGGRAEKLFF. The V gene is TRBV12-3 or TRBV12-4, the J gene TRBJ1-4, with a possible D match to TRBD1 (6 bases). The CDR3 runs 14 residues. Between the trimmed V and J ends, which lost 4 bases and 7 bases, there was a span of 13 bases.

Comment on this clonotype: The junction differs from germline at one of its ends, possibly a read error. The chain carries TRBV20-1 and TRBJ1-1; 7 bases match TRBD1. The germline gives CDR1 DFQATT, CDR2 SNEGSKA (reference sequence). The CDR3 is 15 residues long. CDR3 nucleotides: TGCAGGGCTACCGAGACAGGGACCCGAAACACTGAAGCTTTCTTT. As protein: CRATETGTRNTEAFF.

The chain employs TRBV20-1 and TRBJ1-5, with no clear D. Trimming stripped 0 bases from V and 3 bases from J, with 18 bases between. CDR3 size: 17 residues. From germline, CDR1 is DFQATT and CDR2 SNEGSKA (reference sequence). This CDR3 is CSAREMIVGSANQPQHF. In DNA form, the CDR3 reads TGCAGTGCTAGAGAAATGATAGTAGGGTCCGCCAATCAGCCCCAGCATTTT.

This clonotype appeared many times. V and J are TRBV18 and TRBJ2-1; TRBD1 agrees at 8 bases. The germline CDR1 and CDR2 sequences are KGHSH and LQKENI. V lost 2 bases, J lost 3 bases, and 3 bases stayed unmatched. The CDR3 length is 15 residues. CDR3 sequence (DNA): TGTGCCAGCTCACCAGTAGGACAGGGCTACAATGAGCAGTTCTTC. It specifies CASSPVGQGYNEQFF.

The rearrangement uses TRBV7-8 and TRBJ2-3, with 7 bases matching TRBD1. Trimming removed 7 bases from V and 2 bases from J; junction bases left unmatched: 12. CDR1 is SGHVS, CDR2 FQNEAQ, per germline. CDR3 length equals 16 residues. This CDR3 reads CASNRDRVPLTDTQYF. The CDR3 DNA sequence: TGTGCCAGCAACAGAGACAGGGTCCCCCTCACAGATACGCAGTATTTT.

The table lists this clonotype with many counts. The chain links TRBV7-8 to TRBJ2-3, with TRBD2 matching 8 bases. This CDR3 has 16 residues. Germline V lookup: CDR1 SGHVS, CDR2 FQNEAQ. J gave up 5 bases and V 4 bases, and 11 bases lay outside the gene matches. CDR3 region: CASSSFRGGLGDTQYF. CDR3 in DNA: TGTGCCAGCAGCTCGTTCCGGGGGGGCCTCGGAGATACGCAGTATTTT.

At least ten counts were recorded for this clonotype. The genes are TRBV10-3 and TRBJ1-1, with TRBD1 as a possible D gene (6 bases). Germline V lookup: CDR1 ENHRY, CDR2 SYGVKD. The CDR3 extends over 13 amino acids. V lost 9 bases to trimming and J lost 1 base, with 12 bases between them. CDR3 amino acids: CAIWDTPNTEAFF. The CDR3 DNA reads as TGTGCCATTTGGGACACCCCGAACACTGAAGCTTTCTTT.

This clonotype was observed a few times. The gene calls are TRBV5-1 and TRBJ2-1, with TRBD1 as a possible D gene (6 bases). Germline lookup yields CDR1 SGHRS and CDR2 YFSETQ. V lost 7 bases and J 0 bases, leaving 20 bases between the germline ends. The CDR3 covers 17 residues. CDR3 sequence reads: CASGTTGQSLSYNEQFF. CDR3 DNA: TGCGCCAGCGGAACAACTGGACAGTCCCTCTCCTACAATGAGCAGTTCTTC.

The chain is built from TRBV7-9 and TRBJ2-3; unclear D gene. The CDR3 totals 14 residues. Per the germline V gene, CDR1 is SEHNR and CDR2 is FQNEAQ (reference sequence). Trimming took off 4 bases at V and 2 bases at J, with 10 bases between the two ends. The CDR3 sequence: CASSWAGDTDTQYF. Written as DNA, the CDR3 is TGTGCCAGCAGCTGGGCCGGAGACACAGATACGCAGTATTTT.

This clonotype was observed a handful of times. The chain links TRBV7-2 to TRBJ2-1; 9 nucleotides line up with TRBD2. CDR1 SGHTA and CDR2 FQGNSA come from the germline V gene. This CDR3 contains 15 residues. The trim removed 4 bases at V and 9 bases at J, leaving 10 bases unmatched. CDR3 residues: CASSSTSGRGAEQFF. In nucleotides, the CDR3 is TGTGCCAGCAGCTCGACTAGCGGAAGAGGGGCTGAGCAGTTCTTC.

This clonotype was found a few times. V and J are TRBV27 and TRBJ2-5; a weak D match, TRBD2 (6 bases). Per germline, CDR1 MNHEY and CDR2 SMNVEV (reference sequence). The CDR3 spans 15 residues. Trimming left V 6 bases short and J 3 bases short, with 17 bases between. The chain's CDR3 is CASSPSPGVEETQYF. The CDR3 nucleotides are TGTGCCAGCAGCCCCTCTCCGGGAGTGGAAGAGACCCAGTACTTC.

Many counts were recorded for this clonotype. V and J are TRBV29-1 and TRBJ1-1; D not certain. The CDR3 has 13 residues. V dropped 1 base and J dropped 1 base, with 7 bases sitting between them. Looked up from germline, CDR1 is SQVTM and CDR2 is ANQGSEA. The CDR3 DNA reads TGCAGCGTTGAAGTGGCCGGGAACACTGAAGCTTTCTTT. Translated, it gives CSVEVAGNTEAFF.

In its sample, this clonotype was seen many times. The chain has TRBV4-2 and TRBJ2-7; a weak D match, TRBD2 (6 bases). The germline CDR1 and CDR2 sequences are LGHNA and YNFKEQ. Trimming shortened V by 1 base and J by 2 bases, and 12 bases separated the two germline ends. The CDR3 is 15 amino acids. DNA of the CDR3: TGTGCCAGCAGCCAAGCGGGGGAAAGGACCTACGAGCAGTACTTC. It codes for CASSQAGERTYEQYF.